A selection of T cell receptor beta chains follows, all from one sample in a study of blood T cell repertoires in COVID-19. The data were produced by immunoSEQ multiplex PCR, yet TCRdb's version contains in-frame clones alone and is incomplete. The sample yields around 320,000 clones, nearly 90% seen once. The sample was peripheral blood. The receptors were gathered from a woman in her 30s with COVID-19, enrolled during active disease. The CDR3 runs from the conserved cysteine through the conserved F or W. A D gene is named only where the DNA matches it firmly. Size is omitted from some rows. Given values are once, few, many or a class for expanded clones.

len	abundance	j_gene	d_gene	v_gene	CDR3nt	CDR3aa
12	.	TRBJ1-5	.	TRBV30	TGTGCCTGGGGACGGTTCTCGAACCCCCAGCATTTT	CAWGRFSNPQHF
14	.	TRBJ1-6	TRBD1	TRBV7-9	TGTGCCAGCAGGGGGACAGGGTTAAATTCACCCCTCCACTTT	CASRGTGLNSPLHF
15	.	TRBJ2-7	TRBD2	TRBV3-1/TRBV3-2	TGTGCCAGCACTCCCCGGGCGCGGGGGGTCTACGAGCAGTACTTC	CASTPRARGVYEQYF
16	.	TRBJ2-1	TRBD2	TRBV15	TGTGCCACCAGCAATCTAGCGGGGGGGCCTTTTGATGAGCAGTTCTTC	CATSNLAGGPFDEQFF
14	.	TRBJ1-2	TRBD1	TRBV7-9	TGTGCCAGCAATCACGGACAGGGTCACTATGGCTACACCTTC	CASNHGQGHYGYTF
16	.	TRBJ2-3	TRBD2	TRBV5-6	TGTGCCAGCAGCTCACTAGCGGGGGGGCGCACAGATACGCAGTATTTT	CASSSLAGGRTDTQYF
16	once	TRBJ2-1	.	TRBV5-1	TGCGCCAGCAGTTTTGCATCCGGGGGGCCCAACAATGAGCAGTTCTTC	CASSFASGGPNNEQFF
12	.	TRBJ1-1	.	TRBV6-5	TGTGCCAGCAGACAGGCCCTCACTGAAGCTTTCTTT	CASRQALTEAFF
14	.	TRBJ2-5	.	TRBV5-4	TGTGCCAGCAGTCGGGATTATGGTCCCGGGACCCAGTACTTC	CASSRDYGPGTQYF
17	.	TRBJ1-2	TRBD1	TRBV9	TGTGCCAGCAGCGTAAGTCCCCCTGCAGGGGGTAACTATGGCTACACCTTC	CASSVSPPAGGNYGYTF
13	.	TRBJ1-5	.	TRBV6-6	TGTGCCAGCCAGCGCCACGACAATCAGCCCCAGCATTTT	CASQRHDNQPQHF
17	.	TRBJ2-7	TRBD2	TRBV24-1	TGTGCCACCAGTGACGGGGGACTAGCGGGGAAATCCTACGAGCAGTACTTC	CATSDGGLAGKSYEQYF
14	.	TRBJ2-3	.	TRBV5-1	TGCGCCAGCAGCTTGGACAGCCTCACAGATACGCAGTATTTT	CASSLDSLTDTQYF
19	.	TRBJ1-5	TRBD1	TRBV5-6	TGTGCCAGCAGCTCCGGAGCTGGCGCGACAGGGGATAGCAATCAGCCCCAGCATTTT	CASSSGAGATGDSNQPQHF
15	few	TRBJ2-7	TRBD2	TRBV10-3	TGTGCCATCAGACCGAGAAGCGGGGCTTCCTACGAGCAGTACTTC	CAIRPRSGASYEQYF
13	.	TRBJ2-3	.	TRBV29-1	TGCAGCGTTGAAACACGTTACGCAGATACGCAGTATTTT	CSVETRYADTQYF
13	.	TRBJ1-4	.	TRBV20-1	TGCAGTGCTAGTCAGCGGCGTGGTGCAAAACTGTTTTTT	CSASQRRGAKLFF
14	.	TRBJ1-6	TRBD1	TRBV6-5	TGTGCCAGCAGACCGGGACAGAGAAATTCACCCCTCCACTTT	CASRPGQRNSPLHF
13	few	TRBJ1-2	TRBD1	TRBV4-2	TGTGCCAGCAGCCCACAGGGGGGCTATGGCTACACCTTC	CASSPQGGYGYTF
13	.	TRBJ2-5	.	TRBV12-3/TRBV12-4	TGTGCCAGCAGTTTAGCATCCAAAGAGACCCAGTACTTC	CASSLASKETQYF
16	.	TRBJ2-3	TRBD2	TRBV4-1	TGCGCCAGCAGTTGGGCCGGGACTAGCGGCACAGATACGCAGTATTTT	CASSWAGTSGTDTQYF
17	few	TRBJ2-5	TRBD1	TRBV2	TGTGCCAGCAAGGGTTACGGGGGACAGGGGTATGGAGAGACCCAGTACTTC	CASKGYGGQGYGETQYF
18	.	TRBJ1-4	.	TRBV23-1	TGCGCCAGCAGTCACCCTTGCCGGGGGAGGGGAATAGGAGTAAAACTGTTTTTT	CASSHPCRGRGIGVKLFF
16	.	TRBJ2-6	.	TRBV19	TGTGCCAGTACCATAGGAGGAGTATCTGGGGCCAACGTCCTGACTTTC	CASTIGGVSGANVLTF
16	.	TRBJ2-3	TRBD2	TRBV10-3	TGTGCCATCAGTGCGTTACTAGCGGGGGGGACAGATACGCAGTATTTT	CAISALLAGGTDTQYF
14	once	TRBJ1-2	.	TRBV19	TGTGCCAGTAGTTCCGACAAAAGATTTGGTGGCTACACCTTC	CASSSDKRFGGYTF
14	.	TRBJ2-4	.	TRBV29-1	TGCAGCGTTGAGGTGAAGCAGGGAGGTTTCATTCAGTACTTC	CSVEVKQGGFIQYF
18	.	TRBJ1-1	.	TRBV5-5	TGTGCCAGCAGCTTAATTGGCAGGGTGGTCGAGGCTGGCACTGAAGCTTTCTTT	CASSLIGRVVEAGTEAFF
18	once	TRBJ2-5	TRBD2	TRBV5-1	TGCGCCAGCAGCTGGCTCGGCGGGGGGGGCCGTACCCAAGAGACCCAGTACTTC	CASSWLGGGGRTQETQYF
11	.	TRBJ1-6	.	TRBV12-3/TRBV12-4	TGTGCCAGCAGTTTAGGCTCGGGAGTCCACTTT	CASSLGSGVHF
14	.	TRBJ1-2	.	TRBV19	TGTGCCAGTAGTATAACCAGGGGCATCTATGGCTACACCTTC	CASSITRGIYGYTF
15	.	TRBJ2-1	TRBD2	TRBV5-8	TGTGCCAGCAGCCCGGGACTAGCGGGGTGGAATGAGCAGTTCTTC	CASSPGLAGWNEQFF
13	.	TRBJ2-7	.	TRBV5-6	TGTGCCAGCAGCTATAACAGGCTGGGGGAGCAGTACTTC	CASSYNRLGEQYF
15	.	TRBJ1-2	TRBD1	TRBV5-5	TGTGCCAGCAGTTTTACGACAGGGGATAACTATGGCTACACCTTC	CASSFTTGDNYGYTF
15	.	TRBJ1-6	TRBD1	TRBV5-1	TGCGCCAGCAGCTTGGAAGGGACAGCCAATTCACCCCTCCACTTT	CASSLEGTANSPLHF
15	.	TRBJ2-5	TRBD1	TRBV6-5	TGTGCCAGCAGTCGCGGATGGACAGGGAAGGAGACCCAGTACTTC	CASSRGWTGKETQYF
14	.	TRBJ2-5	TRBD2	TRBV15	TGTGCCACCAGCGTCGGGGGGGCCGGGAAGACCCAGTACTTC	CATSVGGAGKTQYF
13	.	TRBJ1-2	.	TRBV29-1	TGCAGCGTTGTCGCCAGGGGTCCCTATGGCTACACCTTC	CSVVARGPYGYTF
14	.	TRBJ2-1	.	TRBV5-6	TGTGCCAGCAGCTTGACAGGTCGGTACAATGAGCAGTTCTTC	CASSLTGRYNEQFF
14	.	TRBJ2-5	.	TRBV2	TGTGCCAGCTGCGAGGACTCACCCCCAGAGACCCAGTACTTC	CASCEDSPPETQYF